The clone carrying this T cell receptor beta chain was seen a handful of times. The antigen remains unidentified. These data come from a study of blood T cells in healthy people across ages. Points from the study as a whole: Versus aged donors, long-lived donors had higher diversity and more naive CD4+ cells.

PCR was performed a second time for roughly 7 to 11 cycles using a sample-barcoded 5' primer and a J-beta primer mix. In TCRdb, the 5' RACE reads were re-called with MiXCR into one record per CDR3 protein. The sample consists of about 1.6 million distinct CDR3 sequences, about 35% of them appearing once. Germline V gene data show CDR1 as MDHEN and CDR2 as SYDVKM. The CDR3 totals 13 residues. The trim removed 6 bases at V and 7 bases at J, leaving 5 bases unmatched. For every donor, a draw yielded around 9.4 milliliters of peripheral blood. The sequence was obtained from a woman in her twenties or thirties in good health. Input material: blood. This rearrangement joins TRBV28 to TRBJ2-1; 8 nucleotides line up with TRBD1. CDR3 sequence: CASRSRQGNEQFF. In DNA, the CDR3 is TGTGCCAGCAGATCACGACAGGGGAATGAGCAGTTCTTC.